Below, one T cell receptor beta chain is given with its context. The data are from a study of blood T cell repertoires in COVID-19. The wider study: Acute-phase and convalescent COVID-19 samples originated in the United States, Italy and Spain.

Authors' data handling: Reference gene primer amplification gave estimated nucleated cell counts. Method: immunoSEQ multiplex PCR; TCRdb's copy keeps in-frame clones and lacks some. The V and J calls and clone size are taken from that table; D and trimming were inferred from the DNA. Among some 260,000 clones, roughly 91% were seen once, and the ten largest hold 0.99%. Trimming pared 1 base from V and 3 bases from J, leaving 12 bases between. The CDR3 runs to 15 residues. Germline V CDR1 and CDR2: SGHDN, FVKESK. The chain combines TRBV14 with TRBJ1-2, with D possibly TRBD1 on 6 matching bases. The source of this sequence is a woman in her thirties or forties who had recovered from COVID-19. Sequenced sample: peripheral blood. CDR3 sequence reads: CASSQAPTGHYGYTF. CDR3 nucleotides: TGTGCCAGCAGCCAAGCACCGACAGGCCACTATGGCTACACCTTC.